One and the same sample provided the 8 T cell receptor beta chains below, sequenced in a study of cytomegalovirus exposure and HLA in healthy donors. PCR primers comprised 60 Vbeta and 13 Jbeta primers. Sequenced by immunoSEQ multiplex PCR; TCRdb stores in-frame clones only, minus some. The sample consists of about 140,000 clones, 65% to 85% of them appearing once. Sequenced input: PBMCs. Receptor source: a male donor in good health and CMV-seronegative.

CDR3 amino acids: CASSVDRGLITGELFF. CDR3 sequence (DNA): TGTGCCAGCAGCGTGGACAGGGGGCTGATCACCGGGGAGCTGTTTTTT. The gene calls are TRBV25-1 and TRBJ2-2; 11 nucleotides align to TRBD1. The trim removed 6 bases at V and 4 bases at J, leaving 7 bases unmatched. Germline assignment: CDR1 MGHDK and CDR2 SYGVNS. The CDR3 sequence is 16 residues long.

J is TRBJ1-1 and V is TRBV6-5; D is unclear. This CDR3 comprises 14 residues. Deletions cut 0 bases from V and 5 bases from J, with 10 bases between. Germline V gene sequence: CDR1 MNHEY, CDR2 SVGAGI. Here the CDR3 reads CASSYSGRRTEAFF. The CDR3 nucleotides are TGTGCCAGCAGTTACTCGGGTCGGAGAACTGAAGCTTTCTTT.

V gene TRBV6-5 combines with J gene TRBJ2-2; 9 bases are a match to TRBD2. Trimming removed 6 bases from V and 5 bases from J; junction bases left unmatched: 7. The CDR3 covers 15 residues. The germline V gene encodes CDR1 MNHEY and CDR2 SVGAGI. CDR3 nucleotides: TGTGCCAGCAGATGGGGACTAGCCATGACCGGGGAGCTGTTTTTT. It codes for CASRWGLAMTGELFF.

This chain links TRBV6-5 with TRBJ1-2; 9 positions agree with TRBD1. This CDR3 comprises 14 residues. V was clipped by 0 bases and J by 5 bases; unmatched bases: 1. The germline V gene has CDR1 MNHEY and CDR2 SVGAGI. The CDR3 bases are TGTGCCAGCAGTTACTCGACAGGGGGGTATGGCTACACCTTC. As protein: CASSYSTGGYGYTF.

The chain employs TRBV10-2 and TRBJ1-1; D remains ambiguous. Germline CDR1 is WSHSY and CDR2 is SAAADI. Deletions cut 7 bases from V and 6 bases from J, with 18 bases between. The CDR3 contains 14 residues. The CDR3 DNA follows: TGCGCCAGCATCAAACAGCTGGATTCTTCTGAAGCTTTCTTT. Protein: CASIKQLDSSEAFF.

The V and J genes are TRBV6-1 and TRBJ2-1; 14 positions agree with TRBD2. The V segment lost 4 bases and the J segment 5 bases; nucleotides outside the gene matches: 1. The germline V gene encodes CDR1 MNHNS and CDR2 SASEGT. This CDR3 is 15 amino acids long. The CDR3, as DNA: TGTGCCAGCAGTGGACTAGCGGGAGGGCACAATGAGCAGTTCTTC. Protein: CASSGLAGGHNEQFF.

This clone has a handful of counts. J is TRBJ2-4 and V is TRBV11-3, with 10 bases aligning to TRBD1. The CDR3 length is 15 residues. Germline trimming cut 1 base from V and 6 bases from J; bases unmatched to any gene: 3. Germline CDR1 is SGHNT and CDR2 is YENEEA. The CDR3 coding sequence is TGTGCCAGCAGCTTAGGACAGGGGGCTGGAAACATTCAGTACTTC. The encoded protein is CASSLGQGAGNIQYF.

V usage is TRBV25-1 and J usage is TRBJ2-3; 13 nucleotides line up with TRBD2. This CDR3 is built from 17 residues. Germline lookup yields CDR1 MGHDK and CDR2 SYGVNS. V was clipped by 3 bases and J by 4 bases; unmatched bases: 7. In DNA, the CDR3 is TGTGCCAGCAGTGAGTCCTGGACTAGCGGGGGAGCAGATACGCAGTATTTT. It specifies CASSESWTSGGADTQYF.